A single sample gave rise to the 2 T cell receptor beta chains below, sequenced in a study of T cell responses to AZD1222 COVID-19 vaccine. Here immunoSEQ multiplex PCR was the method, and the copy in TCRdb shows in-frame clones only, minus some. The repertoire consists of about 84,000 clones, with 80% to 90% occurring once and the leading ten covering 9% to 14%. The material sequenced was peripheral blood, taken 28 days after the second AZD1222 dose. The origin of the receptors is an adult who received the AZD1222 COVID-19 vaccine.

CDR3 in amino acids: CASSPMSDQPQHF. The DNA for the CDR3 is TGTGCCAGCTCACCAATGTCGGACCAGCCCCAGCATTTT. J is TRBJ1-5 and V is TRBV18; D is unclear. Germline CDR1 and CDR2: KGHSH and LQKENI. This CDR3 has 13 amino acids. V was clipped by 2 bases and J by 7 bases, with 9 bases between them.

The CDR3 nucleotides are TGTGCCAGCAGCTTGGCCGAAGCAGGGGGGCGATCACCCCTCCACTTT. Its protein is CASSLAEAGGRSPLHF. The chain has TRBV5-6 and TRBJ1-6; 7 nucleotides match TRBD1. Germline CDR1 and CDR2: SGHDT and YYEEEE. The ends lost 0 bases at V and 10 bases at J; junction bases unmatched: 10. The CDR3 spans 16 residues.